Each of the 10 T cell receptor beta chains below was sequenced from the same sample in a study of response to subunit inactivated influenza vaccine. In TCRdb, the RT-PCR reads were re-called with MiXCR into one record per CDR3 protein. The data hold roughly 570,000 distinct CDR3 sequences, with roughly 15% observed a single time. The sequenced sample was PBMCs from blood, obtained about 12 days after vaccination. These receptor sequences come from a man aged 45-60 years who received an inactivated influenza vaccine.

The chain has TRBV20-1 and TRBJ2-2; D unresolved. The CDR3 totals 15 residues. Trimming pared 0 bases from V and 4 bases from J, leaving 12 bases between. Germline values: CDR1 DFQATT, CDR2 SNEGSKA (reference sequence). In DNA form, the CDR3 reads TGCAGTGCTAGAGATATGGGGTATCCCACCGGGGAGCTGTTTTTT. Translated: CSARDMGYPTGELFF.

The V call is TRBV5-5, the J call TRBJ2-5, with D possibly being TRBD1 or TRBD2 (7 bases each). The CDR3 spans 15 residues. CDR1 is SGHKS and CDR2 is YYEKEE in the germline V gene (reference sequence). V was shortened by 4 bases and J by 4 bases, with 17 bases between the two germline ends. CDR3 loop: CASSLRQGGPETQYF. The CDR3 DNA reads TGTGCCAGCAGCCTAAGACAGGGAGGGCCAGAGACCCAGTACTTC.

The V and J genes are TRBV5-1 and TRBJ2-7; D not certain. The CDR3 consists of 15 residues. Trimming pared 2 bases from V and 2 bases from J, leaving 14 bases between. The V gene's germline CDR1 is SGHRS and CDR2 YFSETQ. The CDR3: CASSFHDTVPYEQYF. The CDR3 bases are TGCGCCAGCAGCTTCCACGATACGGTACCCTACGAGCAGTACTTC.

V and J are TRBV7-2 and TRBJ2-7; D assignment may be TRBD1 or TRBD2 (7 bases each). Germline assignment: CDR1 SGHTA and CDR2 FQGNSA. The V end lost 5 bases, the J end lost 1 base, and 18 bases lay between the germline ends. The CDR3 runs 16 residues. The CDR3 loop reads CASSPQGGQGSYEQYF. The CDR3 DNA reads as TGTGCCAGCAGCCCTCAGGGGGGGCAGGGGTCCTACGAGCAGTACTTC.

The gene calls are TRBV12-3 or TRBV12-4 and TRBJ2-7; possibly TRBD2 for D (6 bases). The V end was cut by 7 bases, the J end by 0 bases, with 10 bases between. The CDR3 contains 13 residues. CDR3 protein: CASNAGYSYEQYF. The CDR3 coding sequence is TGTGCCAGCAACGCGGGGTACTCCTACGAGCAGTACTTC.

This sequence joins TRBV4-3 and TRBJ1-1; D possibly corresponds to TRBD1 (5 bases). CDR3 size: 16 residues. Trimming removed 0 bases from V and 6 bases from J, with 17 bases in between. Germline V lookup: CDR1 LGHNA, CDR2 YSLEER. CDR3 in DNA: TGCGCCAGCAGCCAAGATTATAATTGGGGGACTGCTGAAGCTTTCTTT. It translates to CASSQDYNWGTAEAFF.

The chain links TRBV20-1 to TRBJ2-1; D unresolved. Per the germline V gene, CDR1 is DFQATT and CDR2 is SNEGSKA (reference sequence). The CDR3 runs to 13 residues. Between the trimmed V and J ends, which lost 6 bases and 7 bases, there was a span of 16 bases. CDR3 amino acids: CSARGPLPNEQFF. The DNA of the CDR3 is TGCAGTGCCCGTGGGCCCCTTCCGAATGAGCAGTTCTTC.

The table lists this clonotype with a few counts. The J gene is TRBJ2-2, the V gene TRBV5-1; D is undetermined. Germline V gene data show CDR1 as SGHRS and CDR2 as YFSETQ. The CDR3 runs to 15 residues. Trimming left V 0 bases short and J 0 bases short, with 6 bases between. The CDR3 loop is CASSLGHSNTGELFF. In DNA form, the CDR3 reads TGCGCCAGCAGCTTGGGGCACTCGAACACCGGGGAGCTGTTTTTT.

This clonotype was counted between two and nine times. This chain joins TRBV4-2 and TRBJ1-4; maybe TRBD1 (5 bases). The V end was cut by 1 base, the J end by 0 bases, with 9 bases between. The germline gives CDR1 LGHNA, CDR2 YNFKEQ. The CDR3 is 16 amino acids. The CDR3 here is CASSQADSPTNEKLFF. The CDR3, as DNA: TGTGCCAGCAGCCAAGCTGACAGTCCAACTAATGAAAAACTGTTTTTT.

V usage is TRBV20-1 and J usage is TRBJ2-7; D is perhaps TRBD1 (6 bases). The V end was cut by 4 bases, the J end by 2 bases, with 12 bases between. Germline CDR1 and CDR2: DFQATT and SNEGSKA (reference sequence). The CDR3 has 13 residues. The CDR3 reads CSATGAHTYEQYF. The CDR3 DNA follows: TGCAGTGCTACAGGGGCTCATACCTACGAGCAGTACTTC.